The 27 T cell receptor beta chains below were found in one sample sequenced in a study of blood T cells in healthy people across ages. Next came a second PCR, run for about 6 to 11 cycles, which used a sample-barcoded 5' primer along with a J-beta primer mix. Via MiXCR, TCRdb re-called the 5' RACE reads, giving one row per CDR3 protein. The table includes some 850,000 distinct CDR3 sequences, roughly 24% detected once. These data were also filed under a second study, of T cells of mothers and their children.

Sequenced material: blood. The origin of the receptors is a boy aged 5-17 years in good health.

This clonotype was picked up a small number of times. The chain recombines TRBV5-1 with TRBJ1-5, with unresolved D. CDR1 is SGHRS, CDR2 YFSETQ, per germline. The CDR3 extends over 15 amino acids. V lost 0 bases, J lost 0 bases, and 7 bases lay in between. The CDR3 coding sequence is TGCGCCAGCAGCTTGGGGACTAATAGCAATCAGCCCCAGCATTTT. Translation gives CASSLGTNSNQPQHF.

The chain joins TRBV2 to TRBJ2-7, with 7 positions matching TRBD2. Germline CDR1 reads SNHLY; CDR2 reads FYNNEI. The J segment lost 0 bases and the V segment lost 6 bases, leaving 8 bases of the junction unmatched. This CDR3 is built from 15 residues. The CDR3 region has the DNA TGTGCCAGCAGCCCAACGGGCGGGAGCTCCTACGAGCAGTACTTC. This gives the protein CASSPTGGSSYEQYF.

The chain is built from TRBV3-1 and TRBJ2-7, with TRBD2 matching 10 bases. The J call may be faulty, since TRBJ2-5 better matches the DNA end. There are 17 residues in the CDR3. Germline V gene sequence: CDR1 LGHDT, CDR2 YNNKEL (reference sequence). CDR3 in amino acids: CASSPPASGGPQETQYF. The CDR3 DNA reads as TGTGCCAGCAGCCCCCCGGCTAGCGGGGGACCTCAAGAGACCCAGTACTTC.

The V and J genes are TRBV7-9 and TRBJ2-1; D may correspond to TRBD1 or TRBD2 (7 bases each). This CDR3 comprises 14 residues. Trimming took 5 bases from V and 7 from J, leaving 15 bases between them. The germline CDR1 and CDR2 sequences are SEHNR and FQNEAQ (reference sequence). CDR3 sequence (DNA): TGTGCCAGCAGCCCCCCCAGGGGGGGAAATGAGCAGTTCTTC. Translation: CASSPPRGGNEQFF.

This chain links TRBV6-6 with TRBJ2-4, with D possibly matching TRBD1 (6 bases). Germline V gene sequence: CDR1 MNHNY, CDR2 SVGAGI (reference sequence). V was trimmed by 6 bases and J by 0 bases, leaving 12 bases between them. The CDR3 is 15 residues long. Here the CDR3 DNA reads TGTGCCAGCAGCCGGGACACGTCAGCCAAAAACATTCAGTACTTC. This translates into CASSRDTSAKNIQYF.

The chain is built from TRBV14 and TRBJ2-3, with D possibly matching TRBD2 (6 bases). The CDR3 contains 15 residues. V lost 1 base and J 4 bases, leaving 12 bases between the germline ends. Germline V CDR1 and CDR2: SGHDN, FVKESK. As DNA, the CDR3 is TGTGCCAGCAGCCAAGTGACGTCTAGCGCAGATACGCAGTATTTT. Translation: CASSQVTSSADTQYF.

The chain employs TRBV7-9 and TRBJ1-4; no firm D call. The germline gives CDR1 SEHNR, CDR2 FQNEAQ (reference sequence). The V end was cut by 7 bases, the J end by 2 bases, with 17 bases between. The CDR3 length is 16 residues. The CDR3 protein is CASTITYGKTNEKLFF. CDR3 nucleotide sequence: TGTGCCAGCACTATTACTTACGGGAAGACTAATGAAAAACTGTTTTTT.

Only one count was recorded for this clonotype. V gene TRBV20-1 combines with J gene TRBJ1-2; a weak D match, TRBD1 (6 bases). Germline V gene sequence: CDR1 DFQATT, CDR2 SNEGSKA (reference sequence). The CDR3 runs 16 residues. With 0 bases removed from V and 2 bases from J, the gap between germline ends came to 16 bases. The CDR3 coding sequence is TGCAGTGCTAGAGACCGAGGTACAGGGACCAACTATGGCTACACCTTC. This gives the protein CSARDRGTGTNYGYTF.

This CDR3 is CAFLGAFPLCSYNEQFF. As DNA, the CDR3 is TGTGCATTCTTGGGGGCCTTCCCACTGTGCTCCTACAATGAGCAGTTCTTC. This chain links TRBV14 with TRBJ2-1; perhaps TRBD1 as D (6 bases). Germline V CDR1 and CDR2: SGHDN, FVKESK. This CDR3 contains 17 residues.

Comment on this clonotype: A read error may account for a junction end that differs from germline. This rearrangement joins TRBV7-2 to TRBJ1-4, with 8 nucleotides matching TRBD1. Germline CDR1 and CDR2: SGHTA and FQGNSA. The CDR3 loop spans 16 amino acids. Here the CDR3 reads CASSLGPQGARENLFF. CDR3 DNA sequence: TGTGCCAGCAGCTTAGGCCCCCAGGGGGCGCGGGAAAACCTGTTTTTT. Complete variable domain (other parts from reference TRBV7-2 and TRBJ1-4): GAGVSQSPSNKVTEKGKDVELRCDPISGHTALYWYRQSLGQGLEFLIYFQGNSAPDKSGLPSDRFSAERTGGSVSTLTIQRTQQEDSAVYLCASSLGPQGARENLFFGSGTQLSVL.

For the CDR3, the DNA is TGTGCCAGCAGTCCTCAGGATCAATCCTACGAGCAGTACTTC. It encodes CASSPQDQSYEQYF. The chain uses TRBV12-3 or TRBV12-4 and TRBJ2-5, with D uncertain. The DNA end lines up better with TRBJ2-7; the J call may be wrong. The CDR3 has 14 residues.

This clonotype turned up a few times. The genes are TRBV18 and TRBJ1-2; D perhaps matches TRBD1 (5 bases). From germline, CDR1 is KGHSH and CDR2 LQKENI. This CDR3 is built from 14 residues. The V end was cut by 2 bases, the J end by 5 bases, with 12 bases between. The CDR3 sequence: CASSPEVGTYGYTF. The CDR3 nucleotides read TGTGCCAGCTCACCAGAGGTCGGGACTTATGGCTACACCTTC.

This clonotype was seen only a few times. The rearrangement links TRBV4-1 to TRBJ2-4, with D tentatively TRBD1 or TRBD2 (7 bases each). The germline V gene has CDR1 MGHRA and CDR2 YSYEKL. Trimming removed 1 base from V and 6 bases from J, with 22 bases in between. The CDR3 runs 18 residues. CDR3 sequence reads: CASSQGPSTGRVGNIQYF. CDR3 DNA sequence: TGCGCCAGCAGCCAAGGCCCCTCGACAGGGAGGGTTGGAAACATTCAGTACTTC.

At least ten counts were recorded for this clonotype. The V and J genes are TRBV28 and TRBJ2-7; 10 bases line up with TRBD2. Germline V gene sequence: CDR1 MDHEN, CDR2 SYDVKM. V gave up 2 bases and J gave up 6 bases; unmatched junction bases: 7. The CDR3 loop spans 15 amino acids. CDR3 amino acids: CASSLLAGDPFEQYF. The CDR3 coding sequence is TGTGCCAGCAGTTTACTAGCGGGAGATCCTTTCGAGCAGTACTTC.

This clonotype was detected only a few times. The chain employs TRBV6-6 and TRBJ1-4, with 7 bases lining up with TRBD1. CDR1 is MNHNY, CDR2 SVGAGI, per germline (reference sequence). The CDR3 length is 15 residues. Trimming cost V 4 bases and J 7 bases; bases outside gene matches: 9. This CDR3 is CASSSGQAAAEKLFF. The CDR3 DNA is TGTGCCAGCAGTTCCGGACAGGCGGCTGCTGAAAAACTGTTTTTT.

CDR3 amino acids: CASSFLGAINYGYTF. The CDR3 DNA reads TGTGCCAGCAGTTTCTTAGGGGCGATTAACTATGGCTACACCTTC. The V and J genes are TRBV28 and TRBJ1-2, with D possibly being TRBD1 (5 bases). The CDR3 has 15 amino acids. Trimming removed 3 bases from V and 1 base from J, with 12 bases in between. The germline CDR1 and CDR2 sequences are MDHEN and SYDVKM.

The chain has TRBV6-5 and TRBJ2-5; 7 bases are a match to TRBD1. The J call may be mistaken, given a closer DNA end match to TRBJ2-7. Germline V lookup: CDR1 MNHEY, CDR2 SVGAGI. The CDR3 loop spans 18 amino acids. The CDR3 region has the DNA TGTGCCAGCAGTTACTCGATCGATGCGCAGGGGGTGACCTACGAGCAGTACTTC. This sequence encodes CASSYSIDAQGVTYEQYF.

The chain combines TRBV10-2 with TRBJ2-5, with D possibly TRBD1 on 5 matching bases. The better agreement between TRBJ2-7 and the DNA end casts doubt on the J call. Per germline, CDR1 WSHSY and CDR2 SAAADI. The CDR3 has 17 residues. The DNA for the CDR3 is TGCGCCACCTCAGGGTCCTCACCCAACCGACCGAACTACGAGCAGTACTTC. Translated: CATSGSSPNRPNYEQYF.

As DNA, the CDR3 is TGTGCCAGCAGTGAGGGAAGGGATACGCAGTATTTT. Encoded protein: CASSEGRDTQYF. V usage is TRBV25-1 and J usage is TRBJ2-3; D gene uncertain. There are 12 residues in the CDR3. Trimming shortened V by 3 bases and J by 6 bases, and 7 bases separated the two germline ends. Germline V gene sequence: CDR1 MGHDK, CDR2 SYGVNS.

This clonotype was counted between two and nine times. CDR3 bases: TGTGCCAGCAGCTCGTCCGGGACTACAGTACAGTACTTC. Residues: CASSSSGTTVQYF. The V and J genes are TRBV12-3 or TRBV12-4 and TRBJ2-4; 7 bases agree with TRBD2. V was clipped by 6 bases and J by 13 bases; unmatched bases: 12. There are 13 residues in the CDR3.

This clonotype turned up a few times. The chain joins TRBV18 to TRBJ1-3; 9 bases line up with TRBD1. Losses at the gene ends were 3 bases for V and 7 bases for J; bases not matched to a gene: 7. The CDR3 loop spans 15 amino acids. Germline V lookup: CDR1 KGHSH, CDR2 LQKENI. The DNA of the CDR3 is TGTGCCAGCTCACCGGACAGGGGAACGGGCAACACCATATATTTT. Translating it yields CASSPDRGTGNTIYF.

The CDR3 sequence: CASSLNVGAGPNTEAFF. CDR3 nucleotide sequence: TGTGCCAGCAGTTTAAACGTCGGGGCAGGGCCAAACACTGAAGCTTTCTTT. The chain carries TRBV27 and TRBJ1-1; possibly TRBD1 for D (5 bases). V lost 2 bases, J lost 2 bases, and 18 bases lay in between. CDR3 length: 17 amino acids. Germline V gives CDR1 MNHEY, CDR2 SMNVEV (reference sequence).

This chain joins TRBV20-1 and TRBJ1-4; no firm D call. In germline, CDR1 is DFQATT, CDR2 SNEGSKA (reference sequence). The CDR3 runs 13 residues. V lost 5 bases and J lost 2, with 9 bases in between. The CDR3 DNA sequence: TGCAGTGCTGGGGTCACTACTAATGAAAAACTGTTTTTT. It specifies CSAGVTTNEKLFF.

In its sample, this clonotype was seen a few times. This sequence joins TRBV5-1 and TRBJ2-6; D is uncertain. CDR3 length equals 15 residues. V lost 4 bases, J lost 0 bases, and 8 bases lay in between. The germline CDR1 and CDR2 sequences are SGHRS and YFSETQ. The CDR3 sequence: CASSEISSGANVLTF. The CDR3 DNA is TGCGCCAGCAGCGAGATTAGCTCTGGGGCCAACGTCCTGACTTTC.

This clonotype came up a few times. This rearrangement joins TRBV6-2 or TRBV6-3 to TRBJ2-4, with D perhaps TRBD1 (5 bases). The germline V gene encodes CDR1 MNHEY and CDR2 SVGEGT. This CDR3 has 14 residues. Deletions cut 7 bases from V and 0 bases from J, with 10 bases between. The CDR3 bases are TGTGCCAGCAATTTCAGGGCAGCCAAAAACATTCAGTACTTC. Amino acids: CASNFRAAKNIQYF.

Only a few counts were recorded for this clonotype. The chain links TRBV7-3 to TRBJ1-2; 7 nucleotides agree with TRBD1. The V gene's germline CDR1 is SGHTA and CDR2 FQGTGA. J gave up 8 bases and V 4 bases, and 10 bases lay outside the gene matches. This CDR3 has 14 residues. Here the CDR3 reads CASSSTRDSRGYTF. The CDR3 nucleotides are TGTGCCAGCAGCTCAACCCGGGACAGCCGAGGCTACACCTTC.

This clonotype was seen a few times. The rearrangement uses TRBV25-1 and TRBJ2-5; D perhaps matches TRBD2 (5 bases). The germline V and J ends were trimmed by 1 base and 4 bases, with 7 bases remaining between them. The germline V gene has CDR1 MGHDK and CDR2 SYGVNS. The CDR3 has 13 residues. CDR3 coding DNA: TGTGCCAGCAGTGAATGGAGGAGAGAGACCCAGTACTTC. Protein product: CASSEWRRETQYF.